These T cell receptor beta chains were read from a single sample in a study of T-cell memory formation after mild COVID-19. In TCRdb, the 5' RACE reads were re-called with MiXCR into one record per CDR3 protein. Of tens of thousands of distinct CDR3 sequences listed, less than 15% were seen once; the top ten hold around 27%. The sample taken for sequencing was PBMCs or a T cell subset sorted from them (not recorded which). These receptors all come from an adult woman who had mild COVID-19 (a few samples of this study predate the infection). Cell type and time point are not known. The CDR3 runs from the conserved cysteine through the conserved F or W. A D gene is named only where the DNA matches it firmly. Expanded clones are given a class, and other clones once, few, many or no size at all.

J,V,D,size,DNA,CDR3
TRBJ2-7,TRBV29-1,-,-,TGCAGCGTTGCGGAAACCTACGAGCAGTACTTC,CSVAETYEQYF
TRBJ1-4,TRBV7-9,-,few,TGTGCCAGCAGCTCCGGCACGAGAAAACTGTTTTTT,CASSSGTRKLFF
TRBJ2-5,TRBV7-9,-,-,TGTGCCAGCAGCTTAGGAGGTGACAATCAAGAGACCCAGTACTTC,CASSLGGDNQETQYF
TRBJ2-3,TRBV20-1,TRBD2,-,TGCAGTGCTAGACAACTAGTCGGGAGGACAGATACGCAGTATTTT,CSARQLVGRTDTQYF
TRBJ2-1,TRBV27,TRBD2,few,TGTGCCAGCAGTTTATCCGGGACTAGCGACTACAATGAGCAGTTCTTC,CASSLSGTSDYNEQFF
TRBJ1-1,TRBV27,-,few,TGTGCCAGCAGTTCCATCTGGAACACTGAAGCTTTCTTT,CASSSIWNTEAFF
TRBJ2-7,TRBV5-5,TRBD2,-,TGTGCCAGCAGCTTTACTAGCGGGAGGTTATACGAGCAGTACTTC,CASSFTSGRLYEQYF
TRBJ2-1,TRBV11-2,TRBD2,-,TGTGCCAGCAGCCTTTCCTCAGGACTAGCGGGAGGGCCACGGTACAATGAGCAGTTCTTC,CASSLSSGLAGGPRYNEQFF
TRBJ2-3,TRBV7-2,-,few,TGTGCCAGCCTAACAGGATCATCTAGCACAGATACGCAGTATTTT,CASLTGSSSTDTQYF
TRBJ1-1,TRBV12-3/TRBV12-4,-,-,TGTGCCAGCAGTCTAGCGGGGCAGGCAGTATGGATGAACACTGAAGCTTTCTTT,CASSLAGQAVWMNTEAFF
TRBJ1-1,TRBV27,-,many,TGTGCCAGCAGTTCCCCCGGGGGGTCTGAAGCTTTCTTT,CASSSPGGSEAFF
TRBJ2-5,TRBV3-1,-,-,TGTGCCAGCAGCGATCACCAAGAGACCCAGTACTTC,CASSDHQETQYF
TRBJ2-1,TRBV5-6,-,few,TGTGCCAGCAGCTTGGTCCCAGGGACTGAGGGTGAGCAGTTCTTC,CASSLVPGTEGEQFF
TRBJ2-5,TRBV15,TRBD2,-,TGTGCCACCAGCATTAACCTAGCGGAAGAGACCCAGTACTTC,CATSINLAEETQYF
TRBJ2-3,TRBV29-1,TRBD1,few,TGCAGCGTTGAGGGACAGGGAGTTGCAGATACGCAGTATTTT,CSVEGQGVADTQYF
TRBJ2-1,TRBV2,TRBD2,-,TGTGCCAGCAGTGTAGCTAGCGGGATAATTTTCTACAATGAGCAGTTCTTC,CASSVASGIIFYNEQFF
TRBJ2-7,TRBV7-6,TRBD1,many,TGTGCCAGCAGCTTGGGACAGGGGGACTACGAGCAGTACTTC,CASSLGQGDYEQYF
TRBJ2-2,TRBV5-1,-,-,TGCGCCAGCAGCTTGGTAGAGTCCGGGGAGCTGTTTTTT,CASSLVESGELFF
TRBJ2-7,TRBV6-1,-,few,TGTGCCAGCAGTTATTGGACAGCCGCAGAGTCCTACGAGCAGTACTTC,CASSYWTAAESYEQYF
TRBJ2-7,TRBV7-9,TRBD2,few,TGTGCCAGCAGCTCGGGACTAGCGGGAGGGTATGAGCAGTACTTC,CASSSGLAGGYEQYF
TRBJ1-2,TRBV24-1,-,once,TGTGCCACCAGTGGCCCGGGGTTCGGCTACACCTTC,CATSGPGFGYTF
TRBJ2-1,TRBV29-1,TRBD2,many,TGCAGCGTTGATTTTGCTAGCGGGAGGTCCAATGAGCAGTTCTTC,CSVDFASGRSNEQFF
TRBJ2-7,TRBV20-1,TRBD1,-,TGCAGTGCTACGGACAGGCCAGACGAGCAGTACTTC,CSATDRPDEQYF
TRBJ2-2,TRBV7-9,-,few,TGTGCCAGCAGCTTAAACGGGGAGCTGTTTTTT,CASSLNGELFF
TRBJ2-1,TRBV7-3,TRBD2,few,TGTGCCAGCAGCTTCGGGACTAGCGGGGACTCCTACAATGAGCAGTTCTTC,CASSFGTSGDSYNEQFF
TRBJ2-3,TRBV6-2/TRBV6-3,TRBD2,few,TGTGCCAGCAGTCTCCGGGGACTAGCGGAGAGCACAGATACGCAGTATTTT,CASSLRGLAESTDTQYF
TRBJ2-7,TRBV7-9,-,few,TGTGCCAGCAGCTTAGAGACCTACTACGAGCAGTACTTC,CASSLETYYEQYF
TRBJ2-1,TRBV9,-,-,TGTGCCAGCAGCGGCCCCCGGTGGACAGAGCAGTTCTTC,CASSGPRWTEQFF
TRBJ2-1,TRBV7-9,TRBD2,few,TGTGCCGCCCTACGGCGGGAGGTGAATGAGCAGTTCTTC,CAALRREVNEQFF
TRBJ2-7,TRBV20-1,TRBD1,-,TGCAGTGCCAGGGAACAGGGGATTTGGAGCGAGCAGTACTTC,CSAREQGIWSEQYF
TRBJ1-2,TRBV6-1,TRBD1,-,TGTGCCAGCAGTGAAGCGCTAACGGGACAGGGGGCAAGAGGCTACACCTTC,CASSEALTGQGARGYTF
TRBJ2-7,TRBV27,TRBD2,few,TGTGCCAGCAGTTTAGGGACTAGCGGTACGGAGCAGTACTTC,CASSLGTSGTEQYF
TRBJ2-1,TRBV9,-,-,TGTGCCAGCAGCGTAGGGTGGGGAAGTAGCAATGAGCAGTTCTTC,CASSVGWGSSNEQFF
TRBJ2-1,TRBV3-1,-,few,TGTGCCAGCAGCCAAGAGGGACAACCCTACAATGAGCAGTTCTTC,CASSQEGQPYNEQFF
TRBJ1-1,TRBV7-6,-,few,TGTGCCAGCAGCTCAATAAACCCAGGGTTCTCTGAAGCTTTCTTT,CASSSINPGFSEAFF
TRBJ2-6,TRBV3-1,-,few,TGTGCCAGCAGCCAAGATAATGTCCTGGGGCCGGGGGCCAACGTCCTGACTTTC,CASSQDNVLGPGANVLTF
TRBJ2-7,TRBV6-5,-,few,TGTGCCAGCAGTTACTCCACCGACAGATACTACATCTACGAGCAGTACTTC,CASSYSTDRYYIYEQYF
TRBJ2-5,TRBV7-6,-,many,TGTGCCAGCAGCTTAGGGGAAGAGACCCAGTACTTC,CASSLGEETQYF
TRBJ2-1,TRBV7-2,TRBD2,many,TGTGCCAGCAGCCCAAAGGGTAACTATCGGACTAGCGGGAGTAATGAGCAGTTCTTC,CASSPKGNYRTSGSNEQFF
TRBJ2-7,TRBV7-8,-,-,TGTGCCAGCAGCTTAGCGGGGGATTACGAGCAGTACTTC,CASSLAGDYEQYF
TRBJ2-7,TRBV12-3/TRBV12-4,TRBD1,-,TGTGCCAGCAGTTCCTCGACAGGGGCCTCCGAGCAGTACTTC,CASSSSTGASEQYF
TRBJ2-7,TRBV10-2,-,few,TGCGCCAGCATGGGTGGGGGCCGATACGAGCAGTACTTC,CASMGGGRYEQYF
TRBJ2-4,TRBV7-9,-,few,TGTGCCAGCAGCCCGCCTAACAAAAACATTCAGTACTTC,CASSPPNKNIQYF
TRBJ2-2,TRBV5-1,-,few,TGCGCCAGCAGCTTGTCCTGGGAGCCACCGAACACCGGGGAGCTGTTTTTT,CASSLSWEPPNTGELFF
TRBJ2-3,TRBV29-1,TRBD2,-,TGCAGCGTTGAGACTAGCGGGAGGAGCACAGATACGCAGTATTTT,CSVETSGRSTDTQYF
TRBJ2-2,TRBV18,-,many,TGTGCCAGCTCACCGGAAGCGCCTAACACCGGGGAGCTGTTTTTT,CASSPEAPNTGELFF
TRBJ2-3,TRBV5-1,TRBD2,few,TGCGCCAGCAGCTTGACGACTAGCGGGAGGGGAGATACGCAGTATTTT,CASSLTTSGRGDTQYF
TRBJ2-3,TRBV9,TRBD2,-,TGTGCCAGCAGCCGCGGGGGGGCCCTAGGCACAGATACGCAGTATTTT,CASSRGGALGTDTQYF
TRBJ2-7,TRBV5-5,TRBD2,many,TGTGCCAGCAGCTTGGCGCGCGGGGGGATCTACGAGCAGTACTTC,CASSLARGGIYEQYF
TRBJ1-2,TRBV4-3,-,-,TGCGCCAGCAGCCAAGATCTTGGAAGGGACGCGGACGGACCTAACTATGGCTACACCTTC,CASSQDLGRDADGPNYGYTF
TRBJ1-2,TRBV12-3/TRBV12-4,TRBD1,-,TGTGCCAGCAGTTTGCAGGACAGGGGCATGTGGAACTATGGCTACACCTTC,CASSLQDRGMWNYGYTF
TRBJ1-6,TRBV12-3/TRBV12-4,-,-,TGTGCCAGCACCCTTCAGGGTGGTAATTCACCCCTCCACTTT,CASTLQGGNSPLHF
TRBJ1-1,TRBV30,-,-,TGTGCCTGGAGTGCACCTTATAGTGGAGGAGCTTTCTTT,CAWSAPYSGGAFF
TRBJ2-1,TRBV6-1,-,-,TGTGCCAGCAGTGAAGACCCTGGATCCTACAATGAGCAGTTCTTC,CASSEDPGSYNEQFF